Listed here is a single T cell receptor (beta chain). This receptor's antigen is unknown. Base qualities are not recorded, but no much larger clone differs from it by a single base. The CDR3, from cysteine to phenylalanine, totals 14 residues. Just the 42-base CDR3 DNA is kept, in frame starting at base 1. As encoded in the germline V gene, CDR1 is SGHAT while CDR2 is FQNNGV. Trimming removed 5 bases from V and 9 bases from J, leaving 19 bases between the germline ends. Library preparation used the immunoSEQ multiplex PCR assay. The clones in this table, taken by TCRdb from immuneACCESS, are in-frame only. Not every clone is retained; where verified, under half of the shortfall comes from an unresolved V gene, and the cause of the rest is unknown. The sample table records about 96,000 clones; 85% to 95% of these occur just once. Jointly, the top ten make up 8% of the sample. These data belong to a study of control samples from healthy donors and cancer patients (TCRdb year 2020).

In this chain, TRBV11-2 is recombined with TRBJ1-1; the D gene cannot be named for sure. This TCR derives from a man aged 18 to 30 in good health. The sequenced sample was blood. Here the CDR3 is given as CASSEAGGVVQAFF. The nucleotide sequence reads as follows: TGTGCCAGCAGCGAGGCAGGTGGGGTTGTCCAAGCTTTCTTT. Here the CDR3 is joined to the reference TRBV11-2 and TRBJ1-1 genes, and the full variable domain is: EAGVAQSPRYKIIEKRQSVAFWCNPISGHATLYWYQQILGQGPKLLIQFQNNGVVDDSQLPKDRFSAERLKGVDSTLKIQPAKLEDSAVYLCASSEAGGVVQAFFGQGTRLTVV.